A selection of T cell receptor beta chains follows, all from one sample in a study of neoadjuvant nivolumab and ipilimumab in lung cancer. Data came from immunoSEQ multiplex PCR; TCRdb stores just in-frame clones and leaves some out. The sample has about 30,000 clones; 83% are singletons. Sequencing was performed on tumor tissue, taken after neoadjuvant nivolumab, alone or with ipilimumab, at or shortly before surgery. These receptors all stem from an adult with non-small cell lung cancer. The CDR3 runs from the conserved cysteine through the conserved F or W. A D gene is named only where the DNA matches it firmly. Size values are once, few and many counts, or a class for expanded clones, and some rows have none.

V gene	clone size	D gene	J gene	CDR3 DNA	CDR3 protein
TRBV7-2	.	TRBD2	TRBJ2-7	TGTGCCAGCAGCCCGTGGCTAGCGGGCTACTACGAGCAGTACTTC	CASSPWLAGYYEQYF
TRBV5-6	.	.	TRBJ1-1	TGTGCCAGCAGCTTAAGGGCCACTGAAGCTTTCTTT	CASSLRATEAFF
TRBV29-1	medium-sized	.	TRBJ2-2	TGCAGCGTCTTTTTCGCCGGGGAGCTGTTTTTT	CSVFFAGELFF
TRBV2	.	TRBD2	TRBJ2-5	TGTGCCAGCAGTGACAGACTAGCGGGGGGAAAAGAGACCCAGTACTTC	CASSDRLAGGKETQYF
TRBV14	.	TRBD1	TRBJ1-2	TGTGCCAGCAGTGGCGAGACAGGGATAGGAGGCTACACCTTC	CASSGETGIGGYTF
TRBV7-9	.	.	TRBJ2-7	TGTGCCAGCAGCTTAGCAGGAGGTTTGGAGCAGTACTTC	CASSLAGGLEQYF
TRBV2	.	TRBD1	TRBJ1-1	TGTGCCAGCAATTACGGGACAGGGGGCTCGGTAGCTTTCTTT	CASNYGTGGSVAFF
TRBV5-5	.	.	TRBJ2-5	TGTGCCAGCAGCTTGGAGTGGGGTAAAGAGACCCAGTACTTC	CASSLEWGKETQYF
TRBV11-2	.	TRBD1	TRBJ2-1	TGTGCCAGCAGCCTACAGGGGGCCTACAATGAGCAGTTCTTC	CASSLQGAYNEQFF
TRBV11-2	.	.	TRBJ2-7	TGTGCCAGCAGCTTAGATCGGGGACGCCTCTACGAGCAGTACTTC	CASSLDRGRLYEQYF
TRBV7-8	.	.	TRBJ2-7	TGTGCCAGCAGCTACCAGGCTGACTACGAGCAGTACTTC	CASSYQADYEQYF
TRBV6-1	.	.	TRBJ1-5	TGTGCCAGCAGTGAGCCCTACGCAGGGCTTAGTCAGCCCCAGCATTTT	CASSEPYAGLSQPQHF
TRBV5-4	.	.	TRBJ1-2	TGTGCCAGCAGCTTGGAAGGACGGAACTATGGCTACACCTTC	CASSLEGRNYGYTF